Presented here are 25 T cell receptor beta chains from one specimen sequenced in a study of CD8+ T cells in alopecia areata. The study sorted pooled cutaneous lymph node cells by CD4, CD8alpha, NKG2D, NKG2ACE and other markers. Extraction of RNA preceded its reverse transcription into cDNA, which served as the sequencing template. The data were produced by immunoSEQ multiplex PCR, yet TCRdb's version contains in-frame clones alone and is incomplete. The sample has around 290,000 clones, none seen only once. The sequenced sample consisted of CD4+ T cells sorted from a lymph node. These TCRs come from a C3H/HeJ mouse with alopecia areata. The strain bears MHC haplotype H2-k.

This clone has just a few counts. Genes and germline come from the mouse. The read falls 4 residues short of the CDR3 end, and the missing part is taken from the germline J gene. Other DNA sequences of this sample code for an identical CDR3. The gene calls are TRBV13-3 and TRBJ2-2; possible D gene TRBD1, 6 bases. Germline assignment: CDR1 NNHDY and CDR2 SYVADS. This CDR3 comprises 13 residues. The V end lost 2 bases, the J end lost 6 bases, and 8 bases lay between the germline ends. The chain's CDR3 is CASSDRGAGQLYF. CDR3 DNA (partial): TGTGCCAGCAGTGACAGGGGTGCCGGG.

This clone was observed a few times. Each gene name is a mouse one. The read ends 4 residues early relative to the CDR3; the germline J gene fills the gap. The V call is TRBV13-3, the J call TRBJ2-5; the D gene is possibly TRBD1 (6 bases). This CDR3 has 14 amino acids. Germline V gene lookup returns CDR1 NNHDY and CDR2 SYVADS. V was clipped by 1 base and J by 3 bases, with 9 bases between them. The CDR3 loop reads CASSDLGQQDTQYF. The sequenced CDR3 bases are TGTGCCAGCAGTGATTTGGGACAACAAGAC.

Concerning this clone: Gene labels here are mouse ones. The read gets to within 4 residues of the CDR3 end, and the germline J gene fills in the rest. The rearrangement joins TRBV17 to TRBJ1-2; TRBD1 might be the D (5 bases). CDR3 length: 14 residues. Germline-derived CDR1 and CDR2 are MNHDT and YYDKIL. V lost 2 bases and J lost 2, with 9 bases in between. The covered CDR3 bases are TGTGCTAGCAGTAGAAGGGGTCAGAACTCC. This sequence encodes CASSRRGQNS. The full CDR3 protein is CASSRRGQNSDYTF.

Worth noting for this clone: Here the gene names and germline are mouse. From the germline J gene comes the end of the CDR3, since the read stops 4 residues before it. The chain couples TRBV1 to TRBJ2-2; D possibly corresponds to TRBD1 (5 bases). CDR3 size: 17 residues. Trimming took 0 bases from V and 0 from J, leaving 11 bases between them. Germline V gene data show CDR1 as NSQYPW and CDR2 as LRSPGD (reference sequence). The CDR3 is CTCSADLRTTNTGQLYF. The sequenced part of the CDR3 DNA is TGCACCTGCAGTGCAGATCTACGGACAACAAACACCGGG.

Comment on this clone: Germline and genes: mouse. Coverage ceases 4 residues before the CDR3 finishes, and the germline J gene fills in the end. The chain has TRBV1 and TRBJ1-2; no clear D. V was pared by 0 bases and J by 0 bases, with 8 bases between. The CDR3 has 15 residues. The germline V gene has CDR1 NSQYPW and CDR2 LRSPGD (reference sequence). The DNA read from the CDR3 is TGCACCTGCAGTGCAGAGAACAGTGCAAACTCC. Encoded protein: CTCSAENSANS. The CDR3 in its entirety is CTCSAENSANSDYTF.

Concerning this clone: All gene names here are mouse names. The read finishes 4 residues shy of the CDR3 end, and the germline J gene is used to complete it. The chain carries TRBV19 and TRBJ2-7; TRBD2 matches 10 bases. This CDR3 has 16 amino acids. Losses at the gene ends were 1 base for V and 3 bases for J; bases not matched to a gene: 7. Per germline, CDR1 FNHDT and CDR2 SITEND (reference sequence). CDR3 in amino acids: CASSIRLGGRYYEQYF. Partial CDR3 DNA: TGTGCCAGCAGTATACGGCTGGGGGGGCGCTACTAT.

Regarding this clone: Mouse gene names and germline throughout. The CDR3 end is not reached by the read, which stops 4 residues before it; the germline J gene fills it in. Other DNA sequences within the sample encode an identical CDR3. The chain links TRBV5 to TRBJ2-5; the match to TRBD2 covers 10 bases. The CDR3 runs to 15 residues. Per the germline V gene, CDR1 is LGHNA and CDR2 is YNLKQL (reference sequence). J gave up 0 bases and V 5 bases, and 2 bases lay outside the gene matches. The sequenced CDR3 bases are TGTGCCAGCAGCTCGGACTGGGGGAACCAAGAC. Its protein is CASSSDWGNQD. The complete CDR3 reads CASSSDWGNQDTQYF.

For this clone: Gene names and germline refer to mouse. The read comes to an end 4 residues before the CDR3 does, leaving the germline J gene to fill in the end. This same CDR3 is encoded by further DNA sequences in the sample. The J gene is TRBJ2-5, the V gene TRBV5; D is uncertain. In germline, CDR1 is LGHNA, CDR2 YNLKQL (reference sequence). This CDR3 comprises 13 residues. CDR3 DNA, as far as it was read: TGTGCCAGCAGCCAAGAGACAAAAGAC. This sequence encodes CASSQETKD. The whole CDR3 protein is CASSQETKDTQYF.

This clone has a handful of counts. Here the gene names and germline are mouse. The CDR3 is cut off 4 residues early in the read; its end comes from the germline J gene. This chain connects TRBV13-1 to TRBJ2-2; D gene ambiguous. Trimming shortened V by 2 bases and J by 6 bases, and 8 bases separated the two germline ends. This CDR3 has 13 residues. CDR1 and CDR2 from the germline V gene are NSHNY and SYGAGN. CDR3: CASSESRAGQLYF. Partial CDR3 DNA: TGTGCCAGCAGTGAGTCGAGGGCCGGG.

This clone was seen a handful of times. Gene names are the mouse ones. With the read ending 4 residues before the CDR3 end, the germline J gene is used to fill in that end. V is TRBV13-1 and J is TRBJ2-7, with TRBD2 matching 11 bases. This CDR3 has 15 amino acids. Germline CDR1 reads NSHNY; CDR2 reads SYGAGN. The chain's CDR3 is CASSDAGLGEYEQYF. The part of the CDR3 DNA that was read is TGTGCCAGCAGTGATGCGGGACTGGGGGAGTAT.

In this sample, this clone turned up a few times. The genes and germline here are from mouse. The read stops 4 residues short of the end of the CDR3; the missing end is completed from the germline J gene. This rearrangement joins TRBV29 to TRBJ1-1; D might be TRBD1 (5 bases). The CDR3 is 10 residues long. V was shortened by 10 bases and J by 4 bases, with 7 bases between the two germline ends. Germline V gene sequence: CDR1 MSHET, CDR2 SYDVDS. The CDR3 is CAKGVTEVFF. The sequenced part of the CDR3 DNA is TGTGCTAAAGGGGTCACA.

There are a few counts of this clone. Gene names and germline match the mouse. Read coverage stops 4 residues before the CDR3 terminus; the germline J gene supplies the remainder. Other DNA variants within this sample encode the same CDR3. The genes are TRBV13-2 and TRBJ2-3; D is possibly TRBD1 (7 bases). The CDR3 extends over 15 amino acids. The germline V gene has CDR1 NNHNN and CDR2 SYGAGS (reference sequence). V lost 1 base and J lost 0, with 9 bases in between. The DNA read from the CDR3 is TGTGCCAGCGGTGATCAAGGGGGCAGTGCAGAA. Protein sequence: CASGDQGGSAE. The full CDR3 is CASGDQGGSAETLYF.

Only a few counts were recorded for this clone. The germline and genes are mouse ones. The covered CDR3 bases are TGTGCCAGCAGTGAGAGCCGGGGGGGCGCGAGTGCAGAA. Its translation is CASSESRGGASAE. The whole CDR3 sequence reads CASSESRGGASAETLYF. The chain has TRBV13-3 and TRBJ2-3; 8 bases are a match to TRBD2. The read ends 4 residues early relative to the CDR3; the germline J gene fills the gap. Germline lookup yields CDR1 NNHDY and CDR2 SYVADS. V was clipped by 2 bases and J by 0 bases; unmatched bases: 8. This CDR3 is built from 17 residues.

With respect to this clone: Mouse gene names and germline throughout. Partial CDR3 DNA: TGTGCCAGCAGTGATGCAGGGAAGGACACCGGG. It yields the protein CASSDAGKDTG. The complete CDR3 protein is CASSDAGKDTGQLYF. V usage is TRBV13-3 and J usage is TRBJ2-2; D is perhaps TRBD1 (5 bases). The read gets to within 4 residues of the CDR3 end, and the germline J gene fills in the rest. V lost 0 bases and J 3 bases, leaving 9 bases between the germline ends. The CDR3 is 15 amino acids. The germline V gene has CDR1 NNHDY and CDR2 SYVADS.

Turning to this clone: Gene names are mouse gene names. The read is 4 residues too short to cover the CDR3 end, so that end is filled in from the germline J gene. Additional DNA sequences in this sample encode the identical CDR3. The V call is TRBV19, the J call TRBJ1-1; 10 nucleotides match TRBD1. The V gene's germline CDR1 is FNHDT and CDR2 SITEND (reference sequence). CDR3 length: 14 residues. Partial CDR3 DNA: TGTGCCAGCAGTCCAGACAGGGGGCGGACA. It is translated as CASSPDRGRT. The full CDR3 sequence reads CASSPDRGRTEVFF.

This clone was seen repeatedly, ten times or more. Gene names and germline match the mouse. The read finishes 4 residues shy of the CDR3 end, and the germline J gene is used to complete it. The J gene is TRBJ2-3, the V gene TRBV13-1; D is unclear. V lost 3 bases and J lost 0, with 14 bases in between. Germline lookup yields CDR1 NSHNY and CDR2 SYGAGN. This CDR3 has 16 amino acids. The CDR3 bases that were read are TGTGCCAGCAGTGGAACCAACAAGAAAAGTGCAGAA. The encoded protein is CASSGTNKKSAE. The complete CDR3 protein is CASSGTNKKSAETLYF.

This clone has just a few counts. The genes and germline here are from mouse. The CDR3 end is not reached by the read, which stops 4 residues before it; the germline J gene fills it in. The sample contains more than one DNA sequence encoding this CDR3. The chain uses TRBV13-3 and TRBJ2-5, with 7 bases fitting TRBD1. CDR3 length equals 14 residues. Germline V gene lookup returns CDR1 NNHDY and CDR2 SYVADS. CDR3 bases read: TGTGCCAGCAGTGATAGGGGACAGAAAGAC. Amino acids: CASSDRGQKD. The entire CDR3 sequence reads CASSDRGQKDTQYF.

Of note for this clone: Mouse gene names apply. The read stops 4 residues short of the end of the CDR3; the missing end is completed from the germline J gene. The same CDR3 is also encoded by other DNA sequences in this sample. J is TRBJ2-5 and V is TRBV5, with 8 bases fitting TRBD1. In germline, CDR1 is LGHNA, CDR2 YNLKQL (reference sequence). CDR3 length: 14 amino acids. CDR3 DNA (partial): TGTGCCAGCAGCCGCGGACAGGGCCGAGAC. Translated: CASSRGQGRD. The complete CDR3 sequence is CASSRGQGRDTQYF.

With regard to this clone: With a much larger clone just one base away, this may be a read error. Mouse gene names apply. Read coverage stops 4 residues before the CDR3 terminus; the germline J gene supplies the remainder. The chain carries TRBV14 and TRBJ2-1, with TRBD1 identical over 8 bases. Looked up from germline, CDR1 is SGHDT and CDR2 is FRDEAV. The trim removed 5 bases at V and 3 bases at J, leaving 1 base unmatched. The CDR3 runs to 13 residues. The sequenced part of the CDR3 DNA is TGTGCCAGCAGAACAGGGGGCTATGCT. It specifies CASRTGGYA. The whole CDR3 is CASRTGGYAEQFF.

The sample holds a few counts of this clone. Each gene name is a mouse one. The read gets to within 4 residues of the CDR3 end, and the germline J gene fills in the rest. The chain uses TRBV13-1 and TRBJ2-3, with D uncertain. The CDR3 covers 14 residues. V lost 2 bases and J 0 bases, leaving 7 bases between the germline ends. Germline V CDR1 and CDR2: NSHNY, SYGAGN. Incomplete CDR3 DNA: TGTGCCAGCAGTGACACAGATAGTGCAGAA. As protein: CASSDTDSAE. The full CDR3 protein reads CASSDTDSAETLYF.

About this clone itself: Gene names and germline match the mouse. The read halts 4 residues ahead of the CDR3 end, with the missing end drawn from the germline J gene. This chain connects TRBV19 to TRBJ2-3; 11 bases line up with TRBD2. After removal of 4 bases from V and 2 bases from J, the junction contained 3 bases not matched to a gene. This CDR3 comprises 15 residues. CDR1 is FNHDT, CDR2 SITEND, per germline (reference sequence). Partial CDR3 DNA: TGTGCCAGCAGTTCAACTGGGGGGGCTGCAGAA. It encodes CASSSTGGAAE. Given in full, the CDR3 is CASSSTGGAAETLYF.

Turning to this clone: The gene names here belong to mouse. Coverage ceases 4 residues before the CDR3 finishes, and the germline J gene fills in the end. V usage is TRBV13-1 and J usage is TRBJ2-5, with 9 bases lining up with TRBD2. The CDR3 sequence is 17 residues long. Germline CDR1 NSHNY, CDR2 SYGAGN. Germline trimming cut 0 bases from V and 2 bases from J; bases unmatched to any gene: 7. This CDR3 reads CASSDDWGGASQDTQYF. The DNA read from the CDR3 is TGTGCCAGCAGTGATGATTGGGGGGGCGCGAGCCAAGAC.

This clone was detected a few times. Gene names and germline match the mouse. The read finishes 4 residues shy of the CDR3 end, and the germline J gene is used to complete it. The chain recombines TRBV13-1 with TRBJ2-1; TRBD1 agrees at 8 bases. The germline CDR1 and CDR2 sequences are NSHNY and SYGAGN. The CDR3 has 15 amino acids. CDR3 DNA, as far as it was read: TGTGCCAGCAGTGCCAACCCCAGGGGGCAGGCT. Its protein is CASSANPRGQA. The CDR3, in full, reads CASSANPRGQAEQFF.

Comment on this clone: Each gene name is a mouse one. Read coverage stops 4 residues before the CDR3 terminus; the germline J gene supplies the remainder. Other DNA sequences in this specimen translate into the identical CDR3. The chain uses TRBV5 and TRBJ2-3, with D uncertain. CDR3 length equals 16 residues. The V and J ends lost 0 bases and 0 bases respectively, with 10 bases between them. CDR1 is LGHNA and CDR2 is YNLKQL in the germline V gene (reference sequence). The CDR3 loop reads CASSQDRGPSAETLYF. The CDR3 DNA, read in part, is TGTGCCAGCAGCCAAGATCGAGGTCCTAGTGCAGAA.

This clone has ten or more counts. The gene names given are mouse names. The CDR3 end lies 4 residues beyond the end of the read and is filled in from the germline J gene. The chain couples TRBV17 to TRBJ2-1; 7 positions agree with TRBD1. V shed 6 bases, J shed 4 bases, and the junction held 6 bases outside the gene matches. Germline loops: CDR1 MNHDT, CDR2 YYDKIL. The CDR3 totals 14 residues. CDR3 residues: CASRRQGEYAEQFF. The sequenced part of the CDR3 DNA is TGTGCTAGCAGAAGACAGGGTGAGTATGCT.